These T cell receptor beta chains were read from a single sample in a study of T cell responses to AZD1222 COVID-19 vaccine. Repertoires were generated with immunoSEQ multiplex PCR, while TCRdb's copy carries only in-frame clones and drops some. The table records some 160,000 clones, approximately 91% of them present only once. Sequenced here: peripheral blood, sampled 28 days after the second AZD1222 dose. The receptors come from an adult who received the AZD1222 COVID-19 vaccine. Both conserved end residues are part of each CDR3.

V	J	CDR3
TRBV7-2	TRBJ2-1	CASSRGASGSYNEQFF
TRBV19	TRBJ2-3	CASQKAGITDTQYF
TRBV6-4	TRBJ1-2	CASSDFPGRDGYTF
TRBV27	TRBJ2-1	CASSPRGSYNEQFF
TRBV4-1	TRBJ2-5	CASSQDGQGQETQYF
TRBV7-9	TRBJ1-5	CASSLGDTGNQPQHF
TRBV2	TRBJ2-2	CASSLLEIGELFF
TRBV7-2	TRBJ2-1	CASSLYSREGHNEQFF
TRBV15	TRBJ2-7	CATSTSWDGSYEQYF
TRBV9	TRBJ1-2	CASSDRAQSYTF
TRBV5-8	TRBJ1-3	CASSSDRGVIGNTIYF
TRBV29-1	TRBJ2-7	CSIGQGPSYEQYF
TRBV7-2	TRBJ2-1	CASSFSSGSSSNEQFF
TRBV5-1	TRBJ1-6	CASSLDPHNSPLHF
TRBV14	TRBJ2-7	CASSQDGGPLFSYEQYF
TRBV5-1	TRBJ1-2	CASSRLGGDYGYTF